This T cell receptor (beta chain) comes out of a study of beta chain features in type 1 diabetes. CDR1 GTSNPN and CDR2 SVGIG come from the germline V gene (reference sequence). The CDR3 contains 15 residues. Losses at the gene ends were 1 base for V and 8 bases for J; bases not matched to a gene: 11. Expressed TCRB transcripts were sequenced because the isolated RNA had all been reverse transcribed beforehand. Repertoires were generated with immunoSEQ multiplex PCR, while TCRdb's copy carries only in-frame clones and drops some. The table records approximately 160,000 clones, 7.5% to 10% of them present only once. Via CD45RO/CCR7/CD25/CD127/CD95/CD27, cells of the CD4+ naive, central memory, regulatory and stem cell-like memory subsets were sorted.

The source material was central memory CD4+ T cells from blood. The receptor's source is a woman aged 18-29 years in good health. The gene calls are TRBV30 and TRBJ1-5; 7 nucleotides agree with TRBD1. The CDR3 sequence: CAWSGTSGGGKPQHF. CDR3 DNA: TGTGCCTGGAGTGGCACATCGGGAGGGGGCAAGCCCCAGCATTTT.